A single sample is the source of the 14 T cell receptor beta chains below, sequenced in a study of CD8+CD57+ T cells in acquired aplastic anemia. The patients chosen for sequencing had shown expansion of CD8+CD57+ cells (detected by flow cytometry). Genomic DNA was employed as the template in profiling TCR beta VDJ and CDR3. TCRdb re-analysed the reads in MiXCR, keeping a single row per CDR3 protein. The sample has 180,000 or so distinct CDR3 sequences; 63% are singletons. The sequenced material came from sorted CD4+, CD8+, or CD8+CD57+ T cells (not recorded which) from PBMCs. The receptors come from a human donor with aplastic anemia.

This clonotype appeared many times. V and J are TRBV27 and TRBJ2-7, with TRBD1 matching 7 bases. The CDR3 has 13 amino acids. J was trimmed by 5 bases and V by 5 bases; bases with no gene match: 6. The V gene's germline CDR1 is MNHEY and CDR2 SMNVEV (reference sequence). CDR3 bases: TGTGCCAGCAGTCAGACAGGGATGCACGAGCAGTACTTC. It translates to CASSQTGMHEQYF.

This clonotype appeared a few times. CDR3 region: CASRDSPNYGYTF. The CDR3 DNA follows: TGTGCCAGCAGGGACAGCCCTAACTATGGCTACACCTTC. This chain uses TRBV2 with TRBJ1-2; D perhaps matches TRBD1 (6 bases). CDR1 and CDR2 (germline): SNHLY, FYNNEI. Trimming cost V 6 bases and J 0 bases, with 8 bases left between them. This CDR3 spans 13 amino acids.

Regarding this clonotype: The final CDR3 position lacks the conserved phenylalanine or tryptophan, pointing to a likely read error. V usage is TRBV7-3 and J usage is TRBJ2-1, with 12 bases that match TRBD2. Germline V lookup: CDR1 SGHTA, CDR2 FQGTGA. The CDR3 consists of 15 residues. V was clipped by 5 bases and J by 8 bases; unmatched bases: 7. The CDR3 DNA reads TGTGCCAGCAGCCGACTAGCGGGAGTACCCTATGAGCAGTTCCTC. It is translated as CASSRLAGVPYEQFL.

Concerning this clonotype: A junction end diverges from the germline sequence, so it may reflect a read error. The gene calls are TRBV10-3 and TRBJ1-2; possibly TRBD1 for D (6 bases). Germline-derived CDR1 and CDR2 are ENHRY and SYGVKD. The CDR3 contains 17 residues. The CDR3 reads CASSLLAPGAFNYGYTF. The CDR3 DNA reads TGTGCCAGCAGTTTATTGGCCCCAGGGGCCTTTAACTATGGCTACACCTTC.

This chain uses TRBV7-9 with TRBJ2-1; a possible D gene is TRBD1 (5 bases). CDR3 size: 14 residues. Trimming stripped 5 bases from V and 3 bases from J, with 11 bases between. Germline CDR1 and CDR2: SEHNR and FQNEAQ (reference sequence). This chain's CDR3 is CASSPQDRYNEQFF. As DNA, the CDR3 is TGTGCCAGCAGCCCACAGGACCGCTACAATGAGCAGTTCTTC.

A few counts support this clonotype. In DNA form, the CDR3 reads TGTGCCAGCAGCTTAGAATCCGAGCTCTATGGCTACACCTTC. This codes for CASSLESELYGYTF. The chain recombines TRBV7-9 with TRBJ1-2; D uncertain. Trimming shortened V by 1 base and J by 4 bases, and 10 bases separated the two germline ends. In germline, CDR1 is SEHNR, CDR2 FQNEAQ (reference sequence). The CDR3 is made up of 14 amino acids.

The chain couples TRBV11-2 to TRBJ2-2; 8 positions match TRBD1. CDR3 size: 17 residues. V was clipped by 3 bases and J by 5 bases; unmatched bases: 11. Germline CDR1 reads SGHAT; CDR2 reads FQNNGV. In nucleotides, the CDR3 is TGTGCCAGCAGCTTTGTGTCCGGGACAGGAGGGACCGGGGAGCTGTTTTTT. Translated, it gives CASSFVSGTGGTGELFF.

In its sample, this clonotype was seen a few times. The rearrangement uses TRBV9 and TRBJ2-3; 10 positions agree with TRBD2. In germline, CDR1 is SGDLS, CDR2 YYNGEE. Trimming cost V 3 bases and J 2 bases; bases outside gene matches: 3. This CDR3 comprises 15 residues. Written as DNA, the CDR3 is TGTGCCAGCAGCGGACTAGCGGGCAACACAGATACGCAGTATTTT. Protein: CASSGLAGNTDTQYF.

This clonotype was counted at least ten times. The V and J genes are TRBV6-1 and TRBJ2-7; a possible D gene is TRBD1 (6 bases). The CDR3 totals 14 residues. The germline V gene encodes CDR1 MNHNS and CDR2 SASEGT. Trimming took 4 bases from V and 5 from J, leaving 15 bases between them. The DNA for the CDR3 is TGTGCCAGCAGTGTTGAACAGGGAATCGACGAGCAGTACTTC. The encoded protein is CASSVEQGIDEQYF.

About this clonotype itself: Relative to the germline gene, one junction end is altered; a read error may explain this. V usage is TRBV29-1 and J usage is TRBJ2-2, with D possibly matching TRBD1 (6 bases). This CDR3 has 13 residues. Germline lookup yields CDR1 SQVTM and CDR2 ANQGSEA. The CDR3 region has the DNA TGCAGCGTGCCGGGACAAAACACCGGGGAGCCGTTTTTT. Protein sequence: CSVPGQNTGEPFF.

This clonotype was seen once. The J gene is TRBJ2-5, the V gene TRBV7-9, with D unresolved. The V end was cut by 4 bases, the J end by 4 bases, with 4 bases between. Germline CDR1 reads SEHNR; CDR2 reads FQNEAQ (reference sequence). The CDR3 contains 11 residues. The CDR3 is CASSSLETQYF. CDR3 coding DNA: TGTGCCAGCAGCTCGTTAGAGACCCAGTACTTC.

This clonotype appeared many times. The chain combines TRBV12-5 with TRBJ1-2, with a weak D call TRBD1 (6 bases). The germline gives CDR1 LGHNT, CDR2 FRNRAP. The CDR3 sequence is 14 residues long. Trimming removed 7 bases from V and 3 bases from J, with 15 bases in between. CDR3 DNA sequence: TGTGCTAGTGCCCCGACAGGAGTAGACTATGGCTACACCTTC. Its protein is CASAPTGVDYGYTF.

This chain links TRBV7-6 with TRBJ2-5, with D maybe TRBD2 (6 bases). Trimming cost V 5 bases and J 7 bases, with 14 bases left between them. The CDR3 loop spans 13 amino acids. Germline lookup yields CDR1 SGHVS and CDR2 FNYEAQ. Here the CDR3 reads CASSPPGRGTQYF. The DNA of the CDR3 is TGTGCCAGCAGCCCCCCAGGGCGGGGGACCCAGTACTTC.

The V and J genes are TRBV29-1 and TRBJ1-6; 9 nucleotides agree with TRBD1. V was pared by 6 bases and J by 9 bases, with 6 bases of the junction left unmatched. In germline, CDR1 is SQVTM, CDR2 ANQGSEA. This CDR3 comprises 13 residues. The CDR3 coding sequence is TGCAGCGTCAAAACGGGACAGGGTTCACCCCTCCACTTT. The encoded protein is CSVKTGQGSPLHF.